This TCR beta chain was retrieved from a study of blood T cell repertoires in COVID-19. Enrollees, roughly 18 to 90 years old, lived in about two dozen US areas. Participants had their cohort set by participant-reported clinical history. Recovery meant two consecutive negative NP/OP PCR tests, professional clearance, or resolved symptoms. Only in-frame clones appear in the TCRdb table, and some are missing; sequencing was by immunoSEQ multiplex PCR. The sample consists of around 390,000 clones, roughly 89% of them appearing once. The CDR3 totals 16 residues. V dropped 0 bases and J dropped 5; count of bases not matched to a gene: 8. Germline CDR1 is MGHRA and CDR2 is YSYEKL.

Input material: PBMCs or T cells enriched from blood (not recorded which). This clonotype was sampled from a woman aged 45-59 years who had recovered from COVID-19. This chain connects TRBV4-1 to TRBJ1-2; 8 bases map to TRBD1. This chain's CDR3 is CASSQEPDRAEYGYTF. In DNA form, the CDR3 reads TGCGCCAGCAGCCAAGAACCGGACAGGGCGGAGTATGGCTACACCTTC.